This paragraph reports one T cell receptor (beta chain). The antigen is unknown. The data originate from a study of T cells in Graves' hyperthyroidism and ophthalmopathy. Study outcomes and limitations: Ophthalmopathy was predicted by the model a median of roughly 6.6 months ahead of onset.

Clinical symptoms, serum thyroxine and TRAb, thyroid ultrasound and orbital computed tomography together formed the diagnostic basis. TCR beta CDR3 regions were amplified from RNA transcripts. First-round RT-PCR of the TCR CDR3 relied on the HTBI primer set. TCRdb reanalysed the multiplex PCR reads using MiXCR and keeps one entry per CDR3 protein. In the table there are about 640,000 distinct CDR3 sequences, 13% to 15% of which are singletons. Sequencing used blood. The clonotype originates from a woman aged 50 to 60 with Graves' ophthalmopathy.

The CDR3 here is CASSLEGLAGDTQYF. As DNA, the CDR3 is TGTGCCAGCAGTTTGGAGGGACTAGCGGGAGATACGCAGTATTTT. This chain uses TRBV28 with TRBJ2-3, with 12 nucleotides matching TRBD2. The germline V gene encodes CDR1 MDHEN and CDR2 SYDVKM. J lost 5 bases, V lost 3 bases, and 3 bases had no gene match. The CDR3 loop spans 15 amino acids.